What follows are 25 T cell receptor beta chains derived from one specimen sequenced in a study of a mutant IDH1 vaccine in newly diagnosed glioma (dated by TCRdb to about 2021). Library preparation employed the immunoSEQ multiplex PCR assay. Imported from immuneACCESS, the table was reduced by TCRdb to in-frame sequences with V and J called. These copies leave out some clones; in studies compared against another copy, an unresolved V gene accounts for under half, and the cause of the remainder is not known. The sample table shows 32,000 or so clones, and roughly 90% are seen once. The ten most abundant clones make up 3% to 4% of the sample. These receptors lack a known antigen. What the time point label conveys for this sample: week 5, during vaccination. Each vaccine dose was 300 ug of a 20-mer mutant IDH1 peptide in Montanide, given subcutaneously with topical imiquimod. The sequences come from peripheral blood mononuclear cells (PBMCs), collected from a glioma patient whose treatment included an IDH1 peptide vaccine. These TCRs come from a woman in her thirties or forties with glioma. Some clones in this sample may be carry-over from other donors' samples.

The genes are TRBV9 and TRBJ2-1; D is ambiguous. Looked up from germline, CDR1 is SGDLS and CDR2 is YYNGEE. The CDR3 covers 13 residues. The ends were cut back, 0 bases at V and 5 bases at J, with 6 bases in the middle. The CDR3 protein is CASSVVGDNEQFF. CDR3 nucleotides: TGTGCCAGCAGCGTAGTTGGAGACAATGAGCAGTTCTTC.

In DNA, the CDR3 is TGTGCCAGCAGTATCAGGGGTCAGCCCCAGCATTTT. It translates to CASSIRGQPQHF. The V call is TRBV27, the J call TRBJ1-5, with a tentative D call TRBD1 (6 bases). This CDR3 is built from 12 residues. V gave up 5 bases and J gave up 6 bases, with 8 bases separating them. Germline V gene data show CDR1 as MNHEY and CDR2 as SMNVEV (reference sequence).

The chain links TRBV4-2 to TRBJ2-7, with D perhaps matching TRBD2 (7 bases). V was pared by 0 bases and J by 1 base, with 22 bases between. Germline V CDR1 and CDR2: LGHNA, YNFKEQ. The CDR3 runs to 19 residues. The CDR3 nucleotides read TGTGCCAGCAGCCAAGATGGGTCAAACCGGCGGGGGCGTTCCTACGAGCAGTACTTC. It is translated as CASSQDGSNRRGRSYEQYF.

The chain combines TRBV6-4 with TRBJ2-6, with 12 positions matching TRBD2. Germline V gene sequence: CDR1 MRHNA, CDR2 SNTAGT. With V trimmed by 4 bases and J by 2 bases, 0 bases remained unmatched. The CDR3 is 16 amino acids. The CDR3 spells CASSASGGAGANVLTF. The CDR3 region has the DNA TGTGCCAGCAGTGCTAGCGGGGGGGCTGGGGCCAACGTCCTGACTTTC.

The rearrangement uses TRBV5-1 and TRBJ2-3; 8 bases match TRBD2. In germline, CDR1 is SGHRS, CDR2 YFSETQ. V lost 2 bases and J lost 1; bases outside the gene matches: 3. The CDR3 is 15 amino acids. The CDR3 DNA sequence: TGCGCCAGCAGCTTTAGCGGGACACGCACAGATACGCAGTATTTT. Translating it yields CASSFSGTRTDTQYF.

The chain employs TRBV2 and TRBJ2-1; D is unclear. V lost 7 bases and J 4 bases, leaving 17 bases between the germline ends. The CDR3 loop spans 15 amino acids. Germline CDR1 and CDR2: SNHLY and FYNNEI. This CDR3 is CASKLGGMRYNEQFF. The CDR3 DNA reads TGTGCCAGCAAATTGGGTGGGATGCGGTACAATGAGCAGTTCTTC.

The V gene is TRBV19, the J gene TRBJ1-4; tentative D call: TRBD1 (6 bases). The CDR3 is made up of 15 amino acids. The V and J ends lost 6 bases and 5 bases respectively, with 16 bases between them. Germline V gene sequence: CDR1 LNHDA, CDR2 SQIVND (reference sequence). The CDR3 loop is CASRSDWQGNEKLFF. The CDR3, as DNA: TGTGCCAGTAGATCGGATTGGCAGGGGAATGAAAAACTGTTTTTT.

V is TRBV9 and J is TRBJ1-3, with D tentatively TRBD1 (5 bases). In germline, CDR1 is SGDLS, CDR2 YYNGEE. V lost 0 bases and J 0 bases, leaving 10 bases between the germline ends. CDR3 length: 16 amino acids. Written as DNA, the CDR3 is TGTGCCAGCAGCGTAGGGGACTTACCCTCTGGAAACACCATATATTTT. Translation: CASSVGDLPSGNTIYF.

The V and J genes are TRBV6-5 and TRBJ2-3, with TRBD2 matching 10 bases. The CDR3 is made up of 16 amino acids. Unmatched junction bases numbered 3, after V lost 0 bases and J lost 3 bases. The germline V gene has CDR1 MNHEY and CDR2 SVGAGI. The CDR3 here is CASSYSGTSATDTQYF. The CDR3 DNA reads as TGTGCCAGCAGTTACTCCGGGACTAGCGCGACAGATACGCAGTATTTT.

This clone has only one observation. The V and J genes are TRBV5-4 and TRBJ1-2; maybe TRBD1 (5 bases). The germline V gene has CDR1 SGHNT and CDR2 YYREEE (reference sequence). The CDR3 is made up of 13 amino acids. V was clipped by 4 bases and J by 1 base, with 8 bases between them. This CDR3 is CASSPDNNYGYTF. The CDR3 bases are TGTGCCAGCAGCCCGGACAATAACTATGGCTACACCTTC.

The chain combines TRBV19 with TRBJ1-1; D possibly corresponds to TRBD1 (6 bases). Trimming shortened V by 0 bases and J by 5 bases, and 16 bases separated the two germline ends. Germline lookup yields CDR1 LNHDA and CDR2 SQIVND (reference sequence). The CDR3 loop spans 16 amino acids. The CDR3 DNA reads TGTGCCAGTAGTATAGATCCCACAGGGACGAGGACTGAAGCTTTCTTT. It translates to CASSIDPTGTRTEAFF.

This chain uses TRBV7-9 with TRBJ1-2; tentatively, D is TRBD1 (5 bases). V shed 5 bases and J shed 4 bases, with 17 bases lying between them. The CDR3 has 15 residues. CDR1 and CDR2 (germline): SEHNR, FQNEAQ (reference sequence). In nucleotides, the CDR3 is TGTGCCAGCAGCCCTTGGCAGGGTTTGGGCTATGGCTACACCTTC. Amino acids: CASSPWQGLGYGYTF.

This chain uses TRBV19 with TRBJ2-7; 9 bases line up with TRBD2. The CDR3 consists of 15 residues. Germline CDR1 is LNHDA and CDR2 is SQIVND (reference sequence). V gave up 4 bases and J gave up 5 bases; unmatched junction bases: 9. The CDR3 region has the DNA TGTGCCAGTAGTACCGGCGGCGGGAGGGCCGACGAGCAGTACTTC. Protein product: CASSTGGGRADEQYF.

The chain carries TRBV28 and TRBJ2-2; no definite D call. The germline V gene has CDR1 MDHEN and CDR2 SYDVKM. The CDR3 runs to 14 residues. Trimming shortened V by 11 bases and J by 0 bases, and 13 bases separated the two germline ends. DNA for the CDR3: TGTGCCGTCACAGCCCCCGCGAACACCGGGGAGCTGTTTTTT. This codes for CAVTAPANTGELFF.

This chain joins TRBV6-6 and TRBJ2-7, with D maybe TRBD2 (6 bases). This CDR3 is built from 15 residues. Trimming took 0 bases from V and 3 from J, leaving 12 bases between them. Germline CDR1 reads MNHNY; CDR2 reads SVGAGI (reference sequence). The chain's CDR3 is CASSYSEGGHYEQYF. DNA of the CDR3: TGTGCCAGCAGTTACTCGGAGGGCGGTCACTACGAGCAGTACTTC.

The chain employs TRBV2 and TRBJ1-2; TRBD1 matches at 7 bases. Germline V gives CDR1 SNHLY, CDR2 FYNNEI. V trimming: 1 base; J trimming: 11 bases; junction bases outside the gene matches: 7. There are 13 residues in the CDR3. Here the CDR3 reads CASSEDPGQMYTF. The CDR3 DNA follows: TGTGCCAGCAGTGAAGACCCGGGACAGATGTACACCTTC. Variable domain in full (rest from reference TRBV2 and TRBJ1-2): EPEVTQTPSHQVTQMGQEVILRCVPISNHLYFYWYRQILGQKVEFLVSFYNNEISEKSEIFDDQFSVERPDGSNFTLKIRSTKLEDSAMYFCASSEDPGQMYTFGSGTRLTVV.

The CDR3 nucleotides read TGCGCCAGCAGCCAAGCCAGGGATCCCAGATATGGCTACACCTTC. It codes for CASSQARDPRYGYTF. The gene calls are TRBV4-3 and TRBJ1-2; D perhaps matches TRBD1 (5 bases). CDR3 length: 15 residues. V lost 1 base, J lost 5 bases, and 14 bases lay in between. CDR1 is LGHNA and CDR2 is YSLEER in the germline V gene.

Written as DNA, the CDR3 is TGTGCCAGTAATCAACAGGGTTCCTATGGCTACACCTTC. It encodes CASNQQGSYGYTF. The chain joins TRBV19 to TRBJ1-2; D perhaps matches TRBD1 (6 bases). The germline V and J ends were trimmed by 7 bases and 4 bases, with 13 bases remaining between them. Germline V gene sequence: CDR1 LNHDA, CDR2 SQIVND (reference sequence). The CDR3 extends over 13 amino acids.

The V gene is TRBV10-3, the J gene TRBJ2-1; 13 bases map to TRBD2. This CDR3 contains 16 residues. J was trimmed by 0 bases and V by 6 bases; bases with no gene match: 2. Per the germline V gene, CDR1 is ENHRY and CDR2 is SYGVKD. The CDR3, as DNA: TGTGCCATCAGGAGGACTAGCGGGGGCTCCTACAATGAGCAGTTCTTC. This sequence encodes CAIRRTSGGSYNEQFF.

DNA of the CDR3: TGTGCCAGCAGGGGGGACAGGGGTTACTCCTACGAGCAGTACTTC. As protein: CASRGDRGYSYEQYF. The chain has TRBV28 and TRBJ2-7, with 10 bases fitting TRBD1. CDR1 is MDHEN, CDR2 SYDVKM, per germline. The CDR3 spans 15 residues. Unmatched junction bases numbered 5, after V lost 6 bases and J lost 0 bases.

This rearrangement joins TRBV27 to TRBJ2-7; 9 bases map to TRBD2. The J segment lost 11 bases and the V segment lost 5 bases, leaving 7 bases of the junction unmatched. Germline V gene lookup returns CDR1 MNHEY and CDR2 SMNVEV (reference sequence). This CDR3 contains 12 residues. The CDR3 DNA is TGTGCCAGCAGTCTTAGCGGGGGAACCAAGTACTTC. Translated, it gives CASSLSGGTKYF.

The chain carries TRBV4-2 and TRBJ1-1, with D possibly being TRBD1 (6 bases). V shed 3 bases and J shed 0 bases, with 17 bases lying between them. The CDR3 extends over 17 amino acids. In germline, CDR1 is LGHNA, CDR2 YNFKEQ. The CDR3 nucleotides read TGTGCCAGCAGCCAGTTAACGGTGGACAGTCTGAACACTGAAGCTTTCTTT. Translation gives CASSQLTVDSLNTEAFF.

The V call is TRBV7-9, the J call TRBJ1-1; D ambiguous. This CDR3 region has 12 residues. The V gene's germline CDR1 is SEHNR and CDR2 FQNEAQ (reference sequence). The V end was cut by 8 bases, the J end by 1 base, with 8 bases between. This CDR3 reads CASVRENTEAFF. CDR3 nucleotide sequence: TGTGCCAGCGTGCGGGAGAACACTGAAGCTTTCTTT.

The chain employs TRBV20-1 and TRBJ2-3; no clear D. Germline CDR1 is DFQATT and CDR2 is SNEGSKA (reference sequence). Trimming took off 6 bases at V and 5 bases at J, with 9 bases between the two ends. This CDR3 spans 11 amino acids. The CDR3 region is CSAMPEDTQYF. Here the CDR3 DNA reads TGCAGTGCCATGCCGGAAGATACGCAGTATTTT.

The genes are TRBV9 and TRBJ1-3; 8 bases fit TRBD1. The CDR3 totals 13 residues. The junction had 4 bases not matched to a gene; V was cut back by 4 bases and J by 7 bases. CDR1 and CDR2 (germline): SGDLS, YYNGEE. The CDR3 DNA is TGTGCCAGCAGCCCACGACAGGGGAACACCATATATTTT. Amino acid sequence: CASSPRQGNTIYF. The complete variable domain, with remaining parts taken from reference TRBV9 and TRBJ1-3, reads DSGVTQTPKHLITATGQRVTLRCSPRSGDLSVYWYQQSLDQGLQFLIQYYNGEERAKGNILERFSAQQFPDLHSELNLSSLELGDSALYFCASSPRQGNTIYFGEGSWLTVV.